The rows below give T cell receptor beta chains drawn from one sample of a study of T-cell reconstitution after alpha-beta-depleted transplantation in children. TCRdb used MiXCR to reprocess the PCR reads, holding one entry per CDR3 protein. The sample has hundreds of thousands of distinct CDR3 sequences; around 9.5% are singletons. The source was PBMCs from the stem cell graft donor, collected from the stem cell graft. These receptors all come from a human donor who donated a stem cell graft to a child with acute lymphoblastic leukemia. Each CDR3 is given with its conserved first and last residue. The order of the fields is D gene, V gene, J gene, clone size, CDR3 DNA, CDR3 protein. The D gene is left open where the match is weak. Size tells how often a clone was seen (once, few, many) or the class of an expanded clone, and some rows leave it out.

d_gene: .
v_gene: TRBV30
j_gene: TRBJ2-6
abundance: many
CDR3nt: TGTGCCTGGAGTGTATTGGGGGATGGGGCCAACGTCCTGACTTTC
CDR3aa: CAWSVLGDGANVLTF

d_gene: .
v_gene: TRBV7-9
j_gene: TRBJ1-2
abundance: few
CDR3nt: TGTGCCAGCAGCTTCATGAGGGATGAGGGCTACACCTTC
CDR3aa: CASSFMRDEGYTF

d_gene: TRBD2
v_gene: TRBV14
j_gene: TRBJ2-4
abundance: many
CDR3nt: TGTGCCAGCAGCCAAGAGATGGGGACTAGCGGACTAGCCAAAAACATTCAGTACTTC
CDR3aa: CASSQEMGTSGLAKNIQYF

d_gene: .
v_gene: TRBV5-1
j_gene: TRBJ2-1
abundance: .
CDR3nt: TGCGCCAGCAGCTCCGGACGGATCAATGAGCAGTTCTTC
CDR3aa: CASSSGRINEQFF

d_gene: .
v_gene: TRBV4-1
j_gene: TRBJ1-1
abundance: many
CDR3nt: TGCGCCAGCAGGGGTACACTTTTGAACACTGAAGCTTTCTTT
CDR3aa: CASRGTLLNTEAFF

d_gene: .
v_gene: TRBV5-1
j_gene: TRBJ2-7
abundance: .
CDR3nt: TGCGCCAGCAGCTACAACACGGAGGCCTACGAGCAGTACTTC
CDR3aa: CASSYNTEAYEQYF

d_gene: .
v_gene: TRBV10-3
j_gene: TRBJ2-3
abundance: many
CDR3nt: TGTGCCATCAGGGGGGGTAGGGGCACCACAGATACGCAGTATTTT
CDR3aa: CAIRGGRGTTDTQYF

d_gene: TRBD2
v_gene: TRBV5-5
j_gene: TRBJ2-1
abundance: many
CDR3nt: TGTGCCAGCAGCCTGGGACTAGCGGGGAGATACAATGAGCAGTTCTTC
CDR3aa: CASSLGLAGRYNEQFF

d_gene: .
v_gene: TRBV12-3/TRBV12-4
j_gene: TRBJ1-5
abundance: few
CDR3nt: TGTGCCAGCAGTCCACGGATTAGCAATCAGCCCCAGCATTTT
CDR3aa: CASSPRISNQPQHF

d_gene: .
v_gene: TRBV5-1
j_gene: TRBJ2-7
abundance: few
CDR3nt: TGCGCCAGCACTGGGGCAGGCTCCTACGAGCAGTACTTC
CDR3aa: CASTGAGSYEQYF

d_gene: .
v_gene: TRBV3-1
j_gene: TRBJ2-1
abundance: many
CDR3nt: TGTGCCAGCAGCCAAGCGGGGGTCCGGAATGAGCAGTTCTTC
CDR3aa: CASSQAGVRNEQFF

d_gene: .
v_gene: TRBV20-1
j_gene: TRBJ2-3
abundance: few
CDR3nt: TGCAGTGCTTCCCGATGGGGACCTAAAGGAGGGGATACGCAGTATTTT
CDR3aa: CSASRWGPKGGDTQYF

d_gene: .
v_gene: TRBV4-3
j_gene: TRBJ1-1
abundance: many
CDR3nt: TGCGCCAGCAGCGGTCGTACTAACACTGAAGCTTTCTTT
CDR3aa: CASSGRTNTEAFF

d_gene: .
v_gene: TRBV30
j_gene: TRBJ2-2
abundance: .
CDR3nt: TGTGCCTGGAGTGTAAGGGGCCCCGGGGAGCTGTTTTTT
CDR3aa: CAWSVRGPGELFF

d_gene: .
v_gene: TRBV11-2
j_gene: TRBJ2-7
abundance: .
CDR3nt: TGTGCCAGCAGCCTACGGACCGACATACTCTACGAGCAGTACTTC
CDR3aa: CASSLRTDILYEQYF

d_gene: TRBD1
v_gene: TRBV18
j_gene: TRBJ2-7
abundance: few
CDR3nt: TGTGCCAGCTCACCACTAGGGACAGTTGGGAACGAGCAGTACTTC
CDR3aa: CASSPLGTVGNEQYF

d_gene: .
v_gene: TRBV30
j_gene: TRBJ2-2
abundance: .
CDR3nt: TGTGCCTGGGCCTCTTCGGGGACCGGGGAGCTGTTTTTT
CDR3aa: CAWASSGTGELFF

d_gene: .
v_gene: TRBV27
j_gene: TRBJ1-5
abundance: many
CDR3nt: TGTGCCAGCAGTTTTTTGGATAGCAATCAGCCCCAGCATTTT
CDR3aa: CASSFLDSNQPQHF

d_gene: TRBD1
v_gene: TRBV7-6
j_gene: TRBJ2-7
abundance: few
CDR3nt: TGTGCCAGCAGCTTAGACAGGGGTGCGTACGAGCAGTACTTC
CDR3aa: CASSLDRGAYEQYF

d_gene: .
v_gene: TRBV7-9
j_gene: TRBJ1-5
abundance: .
CDR3nt: TGTGCCAGCAGCTTAGTTGCAGGGATCGAGGATCAGCCCCAGCATTTT
CDR3aa: CASSLVAGIEDQPQHF

d_gene: .
v_gene: TRBV12-3/TRBV12-4
j_gene: TRBJ2-1
abundance: many
CDR3nt: TGTGCCAGCAGTCAAACCGGGACCCTGAATGAGCAGTTCTTC
CDR3aa: CASSQTGTLNEQFF

d_gene: TRBD2
v_gene: TRBV7-9
j_gene: TRBJ2-5
abundance: .
CDR3nt: TGTGCCAGCAGCTTCCGGCGGGGGGGCTCAGAGACCCAGTACTTC
CDR3aa: CASSFRRGGSETQYF

d_gene: TRBD2
v_gene: TRBV6-5
j_gene: TRBJ2-1
abundance: few
CDR3nt: TGTGCCAGCAGTTACTCTCTAACTAGCGGGGTTGACAATGAGCAGTTCTTC
CDR3aa: CASSYSLTSGVDNEQFF

d_gene: .
v_gene: TRBV29-1
j_gene: TRBJ1-1
abundance: many
CDR3nt: TGCAGCGTTGAGGGAATTGTGGGGATGTTGACTGAAGCTTTCTTT
CDR3aa: CSVEGIVGMLTEAFF

d_gene: TRBD2
v_gene: TRBV25-1
j_gene: TRBJ2-5
abundance: .
CDR3nt: TGTGCCAGCAGTGAATATGGGGGGGGGACCCAGTACTTC
CDR3aa: CASSEYGGGTQYF

d_gene: .
v_gene: TRBV10-3
j_gene: TRBJ1-1
abundance: .
CDR3nt: TGTGCCATCAGTTCTTCGGTAAACACTGAAGCTTTCTTT
CDR3aa: CAISSSVNTEAFF

d_gene: .
v_gene: TRBV24-1
j_gene: TRBJ2-1
abundance: .
CDR3nt: TGTGCCACCAGACTCTACAATGAGCAGTTCTTC
CDR3aa: CATRLYNEQFF

d_gene: TRBD1
v_gene: TRBV12-3/TRBV12-4
j_gene: TRBJ2-2
abundance: .
CDR3nt: TGTGCCAGCAGAGCCGGGACAGGGAACACCGGGGAGCTGTTTTTT
CDR3aa: CASRAGTGNTGELFF

d_gene: TRBD1
v_gene: TRBV27
j_gene: TRBJ2-3
abundance: .
CDR3nt: TGTGCCAGCAGTGTCGGGACAGGACCAACAGATACGCAGTATTTT
CDR3aa: CASSVGTGPTDTQYF

d_gene: TRBD2
v_gene: TRBV3-1
j_gene: TRBJ2-1
abundance: .
CDR3nt: TGTGCCAGCAGCCGCATTATGACTAGCGGGGGGACTGCGGGCAATGAGCAGTTCTTC
CDR3aa: CASSRIMTSGGTAGNEQFF

d_gene: TRBD1
v_gene: TRBV10-3
j_gene: TRBJ2-6
abundance: many
CDR3nt: TGTGCCATCACCGGGACAGACCCCGACTCCTCTGGGGCCAACGTCCTGACTTTC
CDR3aa: CAITGTDPDSSGANVLTF

d_gene: TRBD2
v_gene: TRBV7-2
j_gene: TRBJ2-7
abundance: .
CDR3nt: TGTGCCAGCAGCGCCCGCGGGGGGCCCTACGAGCAGTACTTC
CDR3aa: CASSARGGPYEQYF

d_gene: .
v_gene: TRBV5-1
j_gene: TRBJ2-1
abundance: many
CDR3nt: TGCGCCAGCAGGGTACAGGGCACCTACAATGAGCAGTTCTTC
CDR3aa: CASRVQGTYNEQFF

d_gene: TRBD1
v_gene: TRBV20-1
j_gene: TRBJ2-5
abundance: .
CDR3nt: TGCAGTGCTAGACGACAGGGGGCTTATCAAGAGACCCAGTACTTC
CDR3aa: CSARRQGAYQETQYF

d_gene: .
v_gene: TRBV7-2
j_gene: TRBJ1-5
abundance: few
CDR3nt: TGTGCCAGCAGCTTAGCGTTGTCGCCCGGTGGGGGTCAGCCCCAGCATTTT
CDR3aa: CASSLALSPGGGQPQHF

d_gene: .
v_gene: TRBV10-3
j_gene: TRBJ1-1
abundance: many
CDR3nt: TGTGCCATCAGCCGGACGGCTGACACTGAAGCTTTCTTT
CDR3aa: CAISRTADTEAFF

d_gene: TRBD1
v_gene: TRBV5-4
j_gene: TRBJ2-7
abundance: many
CDR3nt: TGTGCCAGCAGCAGCGGACAGGGAGGATTCTTCTACGAGCAGTACTTC
CDR3aa: CASSSGQGGFFYEQYF

d_gene: TRBD2
v_gene: TRBV5-1
j_gene: TRBJ2-5
abundance: many
CDR3nt: TGCGCCAGCAGCGCCGGACTAGCGGGATTCCTCCAAGAGACCCAGTACTTC
CDR3aa: CASSAGLAGFLQETQYF

d_gene: .
v_gene: TRBV7-2
j_gene: TRBJ1-2
abundance: .
CDR3nt: TGTGCCAGCAGCTTAAACCCGGAGGGCGGTGGCTACACCTTC
CDR3aa: CASSLNPEGGGYTF

d_gene: TRBD1
v_gene: TRBV6-5
j_gene: TRBJ1-2
abundance: .
CDR3nt: TGTGCCAGCAGTTCCTCCCGGAGACAGGGAGGGTATGGCTACACCTTC
CDR3aa: CASSSSRRQGGYGYTF

d_gene: .
v_gene: TRBV12-3/TRBV12-4
j_gene: TRBJ1-5
abundance: .
CDR3nt: TGTGCCAGCAGCTCAGGCAGGGCGGGTCAGCCCCAGCATTTT
CDR3aa: CASSSGRAGQPQHF

d_gene: .
v_gene: TRBV4-3
j_gene: TRBJ2-3
abundance: many
CDR3nt: TGCGCCAGCAGCCAAGATTTGGGGAGGAGCACAGATACGCAGTATTTT
CDR3aa: CASSQDLGRSTDTQYF

d_gene: TRBD1
v_gene: TRBV7-9
j_gene: TRBJ1-2
abundance: .
CDR3nt: TGTGCCAGCAGCTTAGGACAGGACAGGATTTATGGCTACACCTTC
CDR3aa: CASSLGQDRIYGYTF

d_gene: .
v_gene: TRBV3-1
j_gene: TRBJ1-2
abundance: few
CDR3nt: TGTGCCAGCAGCCACCGACAAGGAGGTGGCTACACCTTC
CDR3aa: CASSHRQGGGYTF

d_gene: .
v_gene: TRBV30
j_gene: TRBJ2-7
abundance: .
CDR3nt: TGTGCCTGGATTCCTTGGTCAGGGGTTACCTACGAGCAGTACTTC
CDR3aa: CAWIPWSGVTYEQYF

d_gene: TRBD1
v_gene: TRBV7-8
j_gene: TRBJ2-1
abundance: .
CDR3nt: TGTGCCAGCAGCTCCAGGGGGCTCTACAATGAGCAGTTCTTC
CDR3aa: CASSSRGLYNEQFF

d_gene: .
v_gene: TRBV14
j_gene: TRBJ1-6
abundance: many
CDR3nt: TGTGCCAGCAGCCCCGGTTTGCAGAATTCACCCCTCCACTTT
CDR3aa: CASSPGLQNSPLHF

d_gene: TRBD2
v_gene: TRBV23-1
j_gene: TRBJ2-1
abundance: .
CDR3nt: TGCGCCAGCAGTCAATCGGGGCCGGGGACTAGCTCCTACAATGAGCAGTTCTTC
CDR3aa: CASSQSGPGTSSYNEQFF

d_gene: .
v_gene: TRBV27
j_gene: TRBJ2-6
abundance: few
CDR3nt: TGTGCCAGCAGGGGAGGGGGCGCTTTAACTGGGGCCAACGTCCTGACTTTC
CDR3aa: CASRGGGALTGANVLTF

d_gene: .
v_gene: TRBV29-1
j_gene: TRBJ2-5
abundance: .
CDR3nt: TGCAGCGTCAGGGGCGAGGAGACCCAGTACTTC
CDR3aa: CSVRGEETQYF

d_gene: TRBD2
v_gene: TRBV20-1
j_gene: TRBJ2-5
abundance: many
CDR3nt: TGCAGTGCTAGAACCCCGGGACTAGCTATTCGAGAGACCCAGTACTTC
CDR3aa: CSARTPGLAIRETQYF

d_gene: TRBD1
v_gene: TRBV20-1
j_gene: TRBJ1-1
abundance: .
CDR3nt: TGCAGTGCCAGGGACAGCCAAGCTTTCTTT
CDR3aa: CSARDSQAFF

d_gene: TRBD2
v_gene: TRBV11-2
j_gene: TRBJ2-7
abundance: .
CDR3nt: TGTGCCAGCAGCCAGCGGGGGGCAGGGACCTACGAGCAGTACTTC
CDR3aa: CASSQRGAGTYEQYF

d_gene: .
v_gene: TRBV19
j_gene: TRBJ1-1
abundance: few
CDR3nt: TGTGCCAGTAGTATAGGAGGGACGGGGAACACTGAAGCTTTCTTT
CDR3aa: CASSIGGTGNTEAFF

d_gene: .
v_gene: TRBV5-1
j_gene: TRBJ1-2
abundance: .
CDR3nt: TGCGCCAGCAGCTTGGAGCCAGAGGTCTATGGCTACACCTTC
CDR3aa: CASSLEPEVYGYTF